The 5 T cell receptor beta chains in this list originate from one sample, sequenced in a study of CD8 T cells in Susac syndrome. Random-hexamer reverse transcription was applied to about 0.45 to 1 ug RNA. From the immunoSEQ multiplex PCR reads, TCRdb called clonotypes with MiXCR, one entry per CDR3 protein. The sample records some 250,000 distinct CDR3 sequences, almost 97% being singletons. Sequencing was performed on CD4+ T cells from PBMCs. These receptors were obtained from a human donor with Susac syndrome.

A single count supports this clonotype. The chain uses TRBV20-1 and TRBJ1-1; 7 bases agree with TRBD1. CDR1 is DFQATT, CDR2 SNEGSKA, per germline (reference sequence). Trimming removed 6 bases from V and 7 bases from J; junction bases left unmatched: 11. This CDR3 comprises 13 residues. In DNA, the CDR3 is TGCAGTGCCCACGAACAAGGGACAGTTGAAGCTTTCTTT. Its protein is CSAHEQGTVEAFF.

The rearrangement uses TRBV29-1 and TRBJ2-5, with D maybe TRBD2 (5 bases). V lost 6 bases, J lost 4 bases, and 12 bases lay in between. The CDR3 is made up of 12 amino acids. Germline CDR1 SQVTM, CDR2 ANQGSEA. The CDR3 DNA reads as TGCAGCGTCCCACGGGGAATAGAGACCCAGTACTTC. Amino acid sequence: CSVPRGIETQYF.

V and J are TRBV20-1 and TRBJ2-3, with D maybe TRBD1 (5 bases). V dropped 6 bases and J dropped 4 bases, with 14 bases sitting between them. CDR1 and CDR2 from the germline V gene are DFQATT and SNEGSKA (reference sequence). The CDR3 length is 13 residues. The CDR3 here is CSAHRYRSDTQYF. CDR3 sequence (DNA): TGCAGTGCCCACAGGTATAGGTCAGATACGCAGTATTTT.

The chain uses TRBV24-1 and TRBJ2-5; D might be TRBD1 (5 bases). The CDR3 loop spans 13 amino acids. The V end lost 5 bases, the J end lost 3 bases, and 9 bases lay between the germline ends. Germline V CDR1 and CDR2: KGHDR, SFDVKD. In nucleotides, the CDR3 is TGTGCCACCAGTGGACCGACAGAAGAGACCCAGTACTTC. Translation: CATSGPTEETQYF.

The chain carries TRBV29-1 and TRBJ2-5, with 7 bases matching TRBD2. The CDR3 contains 15 residues. V trimming: 6 bases; J trimming: 2 bases; junction bases outside the gene matches: 12. From germline, CDR1 is SQVTM and CDR2 ANQGSEA. CDR3 residues: CSVRGDGSWQETQYF. The CDR3 region has the DNA TGCAGCGTCCGGGGGGACGGCTCCTGGCAAGAGACCCAGTACTTC.